This TCR beta chain was sequenced during a study of naive and memory T cell subsets. Regarding the study as a whole: Naive repertoires, especially CD8, held a few larger clonotypes, possibly memory cells re-expressing CD45RA.

Cells stained for CD3, CD4, CD8, CD45RA, CD27 and viability were sorted into four CD45RA/CD27 subsets. The CDR3 length is 11 residues. Germline CDR1 SQVTM, CDR2 ANQGSEA. An equimolar mix of two oligonucleotides served as the beta constant-region primer for TRBC1 and TRBC2. Nested alpha and beta constant-region primers with the SP2 primer drove four PCR rounds on ligated cDNA. A 12-nucleotide UMI and the SP2 primer were added to the cDNA 3' end by oligonucleotide ligation. TCRdb used MiXCR to reprocess the UMI-ligation and nested PCR reads, holding one entry per CDR3 protein. Altogether 99,000 or so distinct CDR3 sequences are present, about 14% being singletons, with the ten largest covering around 3%. This clonotype was found a few times. Its antigen is undetermined.

The receptor comes from a human donor in good health. Sequenced sample: naive CD8+ T cells from blood. The chain has TRBV29-1 and TRBJ1-6, with unresolved D. The CDR3 region is CMPRAYSPLHF. CDR3 bases: TGCATGCCGCGGGCCTATTCACCCCTCCACTTT.